The sequence of this T cell receptor (beta chain) was determined in a study of monozygotic twins with inflammatory bowel disease (dated by TCRdb to the late 2010s). Background on the whole study: In total, roughly 30 monozygotic twin pairs made up the full study: 19 Danish pairs, all IBD-discordant, plus nine German pairs, of which four were IBD-concordant and five were IBD-discordant. Disease-associated traits were sought mainly through comparisons between IBD patients and their genetically identical healthy co-twins within discordant pairs. Each individual had, on average, about 151 000 unique TCRalpha sequences and 181 000 unique TCRbeta sequences available for analysis.

The library was prepared using 5' RACE. Preparation of each TCR library used approximately 3,200 ng of total RNA. For each sample, cDNA synthesis with SMARTScribe reverse transcriptase was split into eight separate reactions. During cDNA synthesis, template switching introduced unique molecular identifiers that contained a 6-nucleotide sample barcode. TCRalpha and TCRbeta cDNA was amplified in two nested PCRs of about 17 and 10 cycles, and bead purification was carried out after each PCR. Before amplification, the cDNA was treated with uracil DNA-glycosylase and purified using the QIAquick PCR purification kit. The second PCR added Illumina TruSeq-compatible adapters along with sample-specific barcodes. TapeStation and Qubit were used to check library quality and concentration, and approximately 5.4 ng of each library was pooled. Sequencing of pooled libraries was carried out on an Illumina HiSeq2500 single-index Rapid Run using 2 x 100 bp reads and custom sequencing primers. In the original analysis: PCR and sequencing errors were corrected by UMI-based consensus assembly using MiGEC version 1.2.6. MiXCR version 2.1.1 was used to carry out V(D)J alignment, clonotype assembly and CDR3 extraction. Gene usage, clonotype sharing and MAIT/NKT TCR abundance were normalised by analysing the top 1000, 10 000 and 20 000 clonotypes per sample. Diversity was computed as the inverse Simpson index with the vegan R package after downsampling to 27 000 UMIs. Paired Mann-Whitney U tests on discordant twin pairs were used, with Benjamini-Hochberg multiple-testing correction. TCRdb reprocessed the reads and lists each CDR3 protein sequence as a single entry, with no DNA. TCRdb assigned the V and J calls; the authors' analysis was not used. This sample's clone table shows 85,000 to 110,000 distinct CDR3 sequences. The ten biggest clones cover under 2.5% of the sample.

Note on this clonotype: Its recognized antigen is unknown.

General findings and caveats noted by the study authors: The analysis was unable to tell apart different T cell subtypes. Repertoire similarity did not differ between concordant and discordant twins, which could be due to limited statistical power. Compared with healthy twins, IBD patients had fewer clonotypes in common with other individuals, a difference most pronounced in patients showing signs of disease activity. A decrease in TCRbeta repertoire diversity, as measured by inverse Simpson index, was observed in IBD patients compared with their healthy co-twins. Background noise and inter-individual variability may have been introduced into the repertoires by the differing immunosuppressive treatments among patients. No single strong signal or clonotype linked to IBD turned up in the results, so the idea that one exists was not supported.

From each donor, a roughly 2.5 ml peripheral blood sample was collected into PAXgene tubes and stored at -80 degrees C. Without T cell sorting, total RNA was isolated from whole blood using the PAXgene blood miRNA kit on an automated QIAcube. Peripheral blood from monozygotic twin pairs concordant or discordant for inflammatory bowel disease was subjected to deep TCRalpha and TCRbeta repertoire profiling with unique molecular barcoding. Smoking habits were recorded for all twin pairs, with individuals classified as current, former or never smokers. This sequence was found in a human donor with ulcerative colitis or Crohn's disease, or a healthy co-twin of an affected twin (not recorded which). Material: blood.

The CDR3 has the sequence CSPRGDRHNQPQHF. This sequence uses TRBV20-1 and TRBJ1-5; TCRdb picks TRBD1, but there is no DNA to check that call. For CDR1 and CDR2, the germline V gene (reference sequence) lists DFQATT and SNEGSKA. The CDR3 numbers 14 residues from cysteine through phenylalanine. No nucleotide data were recorded.